This TCR beta chain was observed in a study of patients and donors after allogeneic stem cell transplantation. TCRdb fed the RT-PCR reads into MiXCR, producing one record per CDR3 protein. The repertoire holds about a million distinct CDR3 sequences, with around 17% as singletons. This CDR3 is 19 amino acids long. J gave up 5 bases and V 1 base, and 15 bases lay outside the gene matches. Per the germline V gene, CDR1 is SGHRS and CDR2 is YFSETQ. The clonotype was recovered from a human donor who was either an allogeneic HSCT recipient or a stem cell or donor lymphocyte infusion donor (not recorded which). It is not recorded whose cells these are; they may come from a transplant donor. Source material: blood, either unsorted or a sorted T cell fraction (not recorded which). The chain has TRBV5-1 and TRBJ2-3; 11 positions agree with TRBD2. CDR3 nucleotides: TGCGCCAGCAGCTTGATAGTTGGGCGGCTAGCGGGAGGAGGAGATACGCAGTATTTT. This translates into CASSLIVGRLAGGGDTQYF.